The 31 T cell receptor beta chains in this list originate from one sample, sequenced in a study of blood T cell repertoires in COVID-19. Generated by immunoSEQ multiplex PCR, the TCRdb table keeps only in-frame clones and is missing some. The sample contains just under 90,000 clones, around nine tenths of which appear only once. Specimen: peripheral blood. Source of these receptors: a woman of 80 years or more with acute or convalescent COVID-19.

The gene calls are TRBV9 and TRBJ2-5; TRBD2 aligns across 8 bases. The V gene end was trimmed by 4 bases and the J gene end by 5 bases; junction bases not matched to a gene: 1. Germline loops: CDR1 SGDLS, CDR2 YYNGEE. The CDR3 length is 12 residues. CDR3 loop: CASSPGGETQYF. The CDR3 nucleotides read TGTGCCAGCAGCCCGGGAGGGGAGACCCAGTACTTC.

The chain carries TRBV7-2 and TRBJ2-3; a possible D gene is TRBD1 (5 bases). Germline values: CDR1 SGHTA, CDR2 FQGNSA. This CDR3 has 17 amino acids. V shed 1 base and J shed 0 bases, with 14 bases lying between them. The CDR3: CASSLGGAGISTDTQYF. The CDR3, as DNA: TGTGCCAGCAGCTTAGGTGGGGCAGGGATTAGCACAGATACGCAGTATTTT.

The V and J genes are TRBV5-6 and TRBJ1-1, with D uncertain. CDR1 SGHDT and CDR2 YYEEEE come from the germline V gene. The CDR3 totals 14 residues. V shed 0 bases and J shed 3 bases, with 9 bases lying between them. The CDR3 sequence is CASSLAKTYTEAFF. The DNA of the CDR3 is TGTGCCAGCAGCTTGGCCAAGACTTACACTGAAGCTTTCTTT.

This clone was seen only once. The chain joins TRBV5-1 to TRBJ1-1; 9 bases are a match to TRBD1. Looked up from germline, CDR1 is SGHRS and CDR2 is YFSETQ. The CDR3 runs to 18 residues. V shed 3 bases and J 0 bases; nucleotides not matched to a gene: 12. The CDR3 loop reads CASSSPGQGSSMNTEAFF. For the CDR3, the DNA is TGCGCCAGCAGCTCTCCGGGACAGGGCTCCAGCATGAACACTGAAGCTTTCTTT.

The genes are TRBV6-2 or TRBV6-3 and TRBJ1-5, with unresolved D. This CDR3 is 13 amino acids long. Trimming took off 0 bases at V and 6 bases at J, with 6 bases between the two ends. CDR1 and CDR2 (germline): MNHEY, SVGEGT. This CDR3 is CASSYSAGQPQHF. The CDR3 nucleotides read TGTGCCAGCAGTTACTCGGCAGGTCAGCCCCAGCATTTT.

This chain connects TRBV7-2 to TRBJ1-2, with D possibly TRBD1 on 5 matching bases. With 1 base removed from V and 0 bases from J, the gap between germline ends came to 15 bases. The CDR3 length is 17 residues. Per germline, CDR1 SGHTA and CDR2 FQGNSA. CDR3 sequence reads: CASSLGGSEAANYGYTF. The CDR3 coding sequence is TGTGCCAGCAGCTTAGGGGGCTCTGAGGCTGCTAACTATGGCTACACCTTC. Variable domain in full (rest from reference TRBV7-2 and TRBJ1-2): GAGVSQSPSNKVTEKGKDVELRCDPISGHTALYWYRQSLGQGLEFLIYFQGNSAPDKSGLPSDRFSAERTGGSVSTLTIQRTQQEDSAVYLCASSLGGSEAANYGYTFGSGTRLTVV.

This chain links TRBV28 with TRBJ1-4; D remains ambiguous. The ends were cut back, 3 bases at V and 5 bases at J, with 10 bases in the middle. The germline V gene encodes CDR1 MDHEN and CDR2 SYDVKM. The CDR3 extends over 14 amino acids. CDR3 nucleotides: TGTGCCAGCAGTTTGGCCGCACGAAATGAAAAACTGTTTTTT. Amino acid sequence: CASSLAARNEKLFF.

This clone was picked up one time. The chain recombines TRBV27 with TRBJ2-1; TRBD1 might be the D (6 bases). Germline values: CDR1 MNHEY, CDR2 SMNVEV (reference sequence). The CDR3 has 14 residues. V was trimmed by 3 bases and J by 8 bases, leaving 14 bases between them. The CDR3 nucleotides read TGTGCCAGCAGTTTCAGGGGCGAAAATGATGAGCAGTTCTTC. This gives the protein CASSFRGENDEQFF.

This clone was seen a handful of times. J is TRBJ2-7 and V is TRBV5-1; 9 bases align to TRBD1. Germline CDR1 reads SGHRS; CDR2 reads YFSETQ. Trimming took 2 bases from V and 7 from J; bases not matched to a gene: 7. The CDR3 has 14 residues. The CDR3 is CASSLRTGEREQYF. The CDR3 DNA reads as TGCGCCAGCAGCTTAAGGACAGGGGAGCGGGAGCAGTACTTC.

The chain uses TRBV7-9 and TRBJ2-3; possibly TRBD2 for D (6 bases). Trimming pared 1 base from V and 5 bases from J, leaving 10 bases between. The CDR3 consists of 14 residues. CDR1 and CDR2 (germline): SEHNR, FQNEAQ (reference sequence). CDR3 region: CASSLGVGGDTQYF. The CDR3 DNA reads as TGTGCCAGCAGCTTAGGGGTCGGGGGAGATACGCAGTATTTT.

In the case of this clone: Other DNA sequences within the sample encode an identical CDR3. The V gene is TRBV2, the J gene TRBJ1-5, with TRBD1 identical over 7 bases. Germline trimming cut 6 bases from V and 1 base from J; bases unmatched to any gene: 0. The germline V gene has CDR1 SNHLY and CDR2 FYNNEI. The CDR3 runs 13 residues. In DNA form, the CDR3 reads TGTGCCAGCAGGGGACAGAGCAATCAGCCCCAGCATTTT. Its translation is CASRGQSNQPQHF. Full variable domain (outside the CDR3, taken from reference TRBV2 and TRBJ1-5): EPEVTQTPSHQVTQMGQEVILRCVPISNHLYFYWYRQILGQKVEFLVSFYNNEISEKSEIFDDQFSVERPDGSNFTLKIRSTKLEDSAMYFCASRGQSNQPQHFGDGTRLSIL.

The chain links TRBV28 to TRBJ1-2; D not resolved. The V gene lost 6 bases and the J gene lost 4 bases, with 18 bases spanning the gap. The CDR3 is 15 amino acids. CDR1 is MDHEN and CDR2 is SYDVKM in the germline V gene. CDR3 sequence: CASSSIGTAGYGYTF. The CDR3 coding sequence is TGTGCCAGCAGCTCAATTGGCACGGCGGGCTATGGCTACACCTTC.

The chain has TRBV27 and TRBJ1-5, with D uncertain. Per the germline V gene, CDR1 is MNHEY and CDR2 is SMNVEV (reference sequence). V lost 5 bases and J 0 bases, leaving 8 bases between the germline ends. The CDR3 covers 14 residues. CDR3 coding DNA: TGTGCCAGCAGTCCCGCGGTTAGCAATCAGCCCCAGCATTTT. It specifies CASSPAVSNQPQHF.

The chain carries TRBV6-2 or TRBV6-3 and TRBJ1-2; D is ambiguous. With 4 bases removed from V and 6 bases from J, the gap between germline ends came to 3 bases. The CDR3 has 10 amino acids. Germline lookup yields CDR1 MNHEY and CDR2 SVGEGT. DNA for the CDR3: TGTGCCAGCAGTTCAAATGGCTACACCTTC. It specifies CASSSNGYTF.

Turning to this clone: The identical CDR3 is also encoded by other nucleotide sequences in the sample. This chain uses TRBV7-3 with TRBJ2-2, with 8 bases that match TRBD2. The J segment lost 4 bases and the V segment lost 4 bases, leaving 5 bases of the junction unmatched. Germline V gene lookup returns CDR1 SGHTA and CDR2 FQGTGA. This CDR3 spans 15 amino acids. Here the CDR3 reads CASSSAGGATGELFF. Here the CDR3 DNA reads TGTGCCAGCAGCTCGGCGGGAGGCGCCACCGGGGAGCTGTTTTTT.

V gene TRBV19 combines with J gene TRBJ1-1; the match to TRBD1 covers 9 bases. Looked up from germline, CDR1 is LNHDA and CDR2 is SQIVND (reference sequence). The trim removed 8 bases at V and 0 bases at J, leaving 4 bases unmatched. CDR3 length: 14 residues. The DNA of the CDR3 is TGTGCCAGTCGACAGGGGGTATTGAACACTGAAGCTTTCTTT. Its translation is CASRQGVLNTEAFF.

The chain joins TRBV25-1 to TRBJ1-1; 7 bases agree with TRBD1. The CDR3 is 13 amino acids. Germline V gives CDR1 MGHDK, CDR2 SYGVNS. Trimming at V came to 6 bases and at J to 0 bases, leaving 1 base not matched to a gene. In nucleotides, the CDR3 is TGTGCCAGCAGCAGGGGGGTGAACACTGAAGCTTTCTTT. This gives the protein CASSRGVNTEAFF.

This clone turned up a few times. The gene calls are TRBV27 and TRBJ2-1; 7 bases agree with TRBD2. The V segment lost 7 bases and the J segment 3 bases; nucleotides outside the gene matches: 3. CDR3 length: 13 amino acids. The germline gives CDR1 MNHEY, CDR2 SMNVEV (reference sequence). The CDR3 reads CASKPSGYNEQFF. The CDR3, as DNA: TGTGCCAGCAAACCTAGCGGCTACAATGAGCAGTTCTTC.

The V and J genes are TRBV5-1 and TRBJ1-1, with D perhaps matching TRBD1 (5 bases). CDR3 length equals 15 residues. Deletions cut 0 bases from V and 5 bases from J, with 14 bases between. Germline-derived CDR1 and CDR2 are SGHRS and YFSETQ. The CDR3 reads CASSLVGAQGTEAFF. CDR3 nucleotide sequence: TGCGCCAGCAGCTTGGTTGGGGCCCAGGGTACTGAAGCTTTCTTT.

The chain links TRBV27 to TRBJ1-1; no definite D call. V was shortened by 3 bases and J by 4 bases, with 15 bases between the two germline ends. This CDR3 region has 15 residues. The germline V gene encodes CDR1 MNHEY and CDR2 SMNVEV (reference sequence). The CDR3: CASSFSPYSGTEAFF. The DNA for the CDR3 is TGTGCCAGCAGTTTTTCCCCCTACAGTGGCACTGAAGCTTTCTTT.

This chain uses TRBV18 with TRBJ1-4; 10 bases line up with TRBD1. V lost 4 bases to trimming and J lost 8 bases; unmatched junction nucleotides: 1. The CDR3 runs 13 residues. Looked up from germline, CDR1 is KGHSH and CDR2 is LQKENI. CDR3 coding DNA: TGTGCCAGCTCACGGGACAGGGGCGAAAAACTGTTTTTT. Its translation: CASSRDRGEKLFF. Combining the CDR3 with reference TRBV18 and TRBJ1-4 gives the whole variable domain NAGVMQNPRHLVRRRGQEARLRCSPMKGHSHVYWYRQLPEEGLKFMVYLQKENIIDESGMPKERFSAEFPKEGPSILRIQQVVRGDSAAYFCASSRDRGEKLFFGSGTQLSVL.

The CDR3 DNA reads TGCGCCAGCAGCCAAGGGCGGGACTCTAACTACGAGCAGTACTTC. The encoded protein is CASSQGRDSNYEQYF. The chain carries TRBV4-3 and TRBJ2-7; tentatively, D is TRBD2 (6 bases). The CDR3 has 15 amino acids. Germline CDR1 reads LGHNA; CDR2 reads YSLEER. Trimming left V 1 base short and J 3 bases short, with 13 bases between.

This chain joins TRBV28 and TRBJ2-1, with TRBD1 identical over 9 bases. The trim removed 5 bases at V and 6 bases at J, leaving 8 bases unmatched. Germline CDR1 MDHEN, CDR2 SYDVKM. The CDR3 contains 15 residues. DNA of the CDR3: TGTGCCAGCAGTCCTACCGGGACAGGGATCAATGAGCAGTTCTTC. This encodes CASSPTGTGINEQFF.

In its sample, this clone was seen once. The chain links TRBV6-1 to TRBJ2-7; a possible D gene is TRBD1 (6 bases). V was trimmed by 4 bases and J by 6 bases, leaving 22 bases between them. Germline values: CDR1 MNHNS, CDR2 SASEGT. The CDR3 covers 16 residues. Written as DNA, the CDR3 is TGTGCCAGCAGTGTTATACCAGGGGCGGGTTTGGGCGAGCAGTACTTC. Translated: CASSVIPGAGLGEQYF.

The V and J genes are TRBV7-9 and TRBJ1-2, with D possibly being TRBD1 (5 bases). V was shortened by 3 bases and J by 4 bases, with 15 bases between the two germline ends. The CDR3 sequence is 15 residues long. Germline V lookup: CDR1 SEHNR, CDR2 FQNEAQ (reference sequence). The CDR3 DNA is TGTGCCAGCAGCTTCGGGCAGGGATCCTTCTATGGCTACACCTTC. As protein: CASSFGQGSFYGYTF.

The chain uses TRBV6-5 and TRBJ1-3; the D gene is possibly TRBD1 (5 bases). V was clipped by 2 bases and J by 2 bases, with 7 bases between them. Germline values: CDR1 MNHEY, CDR2 SVGAGI. The length of the CDR3 is 14 residues. CDR3 DNA sequence: TGTGCCAGCAGTTACGGGGCAGCTGGAAACACCATATATTTT. Translated: CASSYGAAGNTIYF.

V gene TRBV18 combines with J gene TRBJ1-2, with TRBD1 matching over 9 bases. CDR3 size: 13 residues. The V and J ends lost 3 bases and 4 bases, in that order; junction bases with no gene match: 0. The germline CDR1 and CDR2 sequences are KGHSH and LQKENI. The DNA of the CDR3 is TGTGCCAGCTCACCGGGACAGGGCTATGGCTACACCTTC. Amino acid sequence: CASSPGQGYGYTF.

The chain links TRBV4-3 to TRBJ1-3; D gene unclear. CDR1 and CDR2 (germline): LGHNA, YSLEER. The CDR3 has 15 amino acids. V shed 1 base and J shed 0 bases, with 7 bases lying between them. Here the CDR3 reads CASSQVPVSGNTIYF. The CDR3 DNA reads TGCGCCAGCAGCCAAGTCCCAGTCTCTGGAAACACCATATATTTT.

In DNA form, the CDR3 reads TGTGCCAGCAGCCAAAATCCCGTCAGGCGTAGGCAAGCGGGAGAGGGGAATGAGCAGTTCTTC. The encoded protein is CASSQNPVRRRQAGEGNEQFF. The rearrangement links TRBV3-1 (or the pseudogene TRBV3-2) to TRBJ2-1, with 8 bases matching TRBD2. V lost 2 bases to trimming and J lost 7 bases; unmatched junction nucleotides: 25. The CDR3 totals 21 residues. Germline CDR1 LGHDT, CDR2 YNNKEL (reference sequence).

The chain is built from TRBV27 and TRBJ2-5, with 11 nucleotides matching TRBD1. Looked up from germline, CDR1 is MNHEY and CDR2 is SMNVEV (reference sequence). The CDR3 is 15 amino acids. V shed 8 bases, J shed 5 bases, and the junction held 10 bases outside the gene matches. CDR3 DNA sequence: TGTGCCAGCCAGTTATTGGACAGGGGGCACGAGACCCAGTACTTC. It codes for CASQLLDRGHETQYF.

The chain employs TRBV19 and TRBJ1-2; 12 bases are shared with TRBD1. The ends lost 5 bases at V and 8 bases at J; junction bases unmatched: 9. Germline-derived CDR1 and CDR2 are LNHDA and SQIVND (reference sequence). CDR3 size: 15 residues. The CDR3 loop reads CASSDPGQGAGGYTF. CDR3 bases: TGTGCCAGTAGTGACCCGGGACAGGGGGCAGGAGGCTACACCTTC.